This T cell receptor (beta chain) was captured in a study of vaccination effects on CD4 cells after COVID-19. Study-wide points: Marked contraction was observed in infection-induced and vaccine-induced clones late after vaccination.

This clone has just one count. Its specificity is unknown. Expansion of antigen-specific CD4+ T cells with viral peptide pools was carried out by the ViraFEST assay before sequencing. Following 10 days of culture, CD4+ T cells were isolated. Neither prior SARS-CoV-2 infection nor positive nucleocapsid antibodies were present in the vaccine recipients. The researchers cultured 1.5 million to 2.5 million PBMC per well with 8 to 10 IU/ml IL-2 and roughly 10 ug/ml peptides. Replacing half the medium with IL-2 medium was done on days 3 and 7. Generated by immunoSEQ multiplex PCR, the TCRdb table keeps only in-frame clones and is missing some. The sample lists approximately 44,000 clones, 70% occurring once. The CDR3 loop spans 17 amino acids. Germline V lookup: CDR1 SGHVS, CDR2 FNYEAQ. V gave up 3 bases and J gave up 0 bases, with 17 bases separating them.

Sample: CD4+ T cells from PBMCs cultured with HCoV-OC43 spike peptides, taken before COVID-19 vaccination. Subset meaning: HCoV-OC43 spike overlapping peptide pool stimulation. This chain uses TRBV7-6 with TRBJ2-5; D is possibly TRBD1 or TRBD2 (5 bases each). The source of this sequence is a human donor who received a COVID-19 vaccine. CDR3 DNA: TGTGCCAGCAGCTTGATCCAACCGGGGCCGTACCAAGAGACCCAGTACTTC. Translating gives CASSLIQPGPYQETQYF.